This T cell receptor (beta chain) appears in the sequencing data of a study of cytomegalovirus exposure and HLA in healthy donors (dated by TCRdb to the late 2010s). General notes on the study: According to an earlier analysis of 587 of the donors, about 179 million T cells yielded 117 million unique TCR beta sequences and approximately 280 Gb of sequence data. The number of typed donors differed by locus: roughly 620-640 for A, B, C, DRB1 and DQB1; 522 for DQA1; roughly 600 for DPA1; and some 470 for DPB1. Both class I and class II loci were covered by HLA typing, at four-digit resolution. Roughly five DR-DQ haplotypes were handled as single units for association and clustering because linkage in the cohort was strong. A later genetic analysis took genome-wide SNP genotypes for about three fifths of the 666 donors and used that subset as a discovery cohort. Roughly 300 gigabases of sequencing data and approximately 85 million unique TCR sequences were included in an early release covering around 600 HLA-typed donors. Using immunosequencing, the study profiled T cell repertoires from around 670 subjects and related those repertoires to cytomegalovirus serostatus. An earlier analysis of nearly 600 of the donors applied high-throughput TCR beta sequencing to assess whether each TCR beta V gene segment acted as functional or pseudogenic. The study combined high-throughput TCR immunosequencing, statistical association of individual TCRs with disease status, and machine learning to predict cytomegalovirus infection status. On average, roughly 200,000 unique TCR beta nucleotide sequences were sequenced per donor among 398 genotyped donors of the cohort, with roughly 18% of those sequences being non-productive. Every repertoire in the discovery cohort had been generated on one and the same sequencing platform. The study aimed to test whether signatures of past pathogen exposure could be identified by cataloging public T cell receptors. The genetic ancestry cluster associated with self-reported Caucasian donors included 81% of the 398 genotyped donors. Donor age, sex, ethnicity and CMV serostatus were compiled alongside the repertoire data. Besides the first cohort of 500 to 700 subjects, a separate validation cohort made up of roughly 120 different subjects was used. A later analysis re-examined previously published TCR beta repertoires from about 670 donors and added high-resolution HLA genotyping to investigate patterns of TCR occurrence. In the later analysis, no new phenotypic data were used to find candidate immune exposures; instead, reliance was placed on TCR beta sequences and their occurrence across donors.

The receptor library was made with the immunoSEQ multiplex PCR assay. For the multiplex PCR, a mixture combining 60 forward primers for TCR Vbeta segments and 13 reverse primers for TCR Jbeta segments was used. The CDR3 region of rearranged TCR beta genes was amplified from genomic DNA with a multiplex PCR assay. Amplified TCR beta libraries were sequenced as 87-base-pair reads on the Illumina HiSeq System. The original methods were these. A later analysis tallied some 79 million unique TCR beta chains across the approximately 670 repertoires, and about 10 million of those chains were shared by two or more donors. To remove PCR and sequencing errors, raw reads were error-corrected and collapsed into unique sequences using a nearest-neighbor algorithm that merged closely related sequences. CDR3 sequences were aligned to IMGT reference sequences to assign V, D and J gene segments. For a sequence to be retained, at least a six-nucleotide match to both a V gene segment and a J gene segment was required. Rearrangements were classified as productive when the CDR3 lacked stop codons and remained in frame with V and J, and all other rearrangements were classified as non-productive. CDR3 was defined by IMGT convention, running from the second conserved V-encoded cysteine to the conserved J-encoded phenylalanine. Sequences without an unambiguous match to a single V gene segment were excluded from the earlier analysis of almost 600 of the donors. In an earlier analysis of several hundred of the donors, V segments were called functional above 56.7% productive rearrangements and were called segregating when the between-donor standard deviation exceeded 5%. To diagnose cytomegalovirus status from the catalog of TCR beta chain sequences, a statistical classification framework was built. In a later analysis, V and J genes were assigned by comparing TCR nucleotide sequences against IMGT/GENE-DB human TR gene sequences. The TCRdist pipeline was used in a later analysis to assign CDR3 sequences and most-parsimonious VDJ recombination scenarios. In a later analysis, each TCR beta chain was defined by its CDR3 amino acid sequence together with its V-gene family, and reads lacking a unique V-gene family were excluded. As a way to deal with suspected cross-contamination and a sequencing artifact, a later analysis dropped hundreds of nucleotide sequences that were highly shared and had low generation probability. For each public chain, a later analysis derived a clonal expansion index from normalized ranks of inferred template counts within each repertoire. In a later analysis, generation probabilities were computed using a VDJ recombination model fitted to out-of-frame rearrangements, and the results were checked against IGoR. Hypergeometric tests were used in a later analysis to score TCR-TCR, TCR-HLA and TCR-CMV co-occurrence, with a repertoire-size bias correction applied to the TCR pairs. False discovery rates were estimated in a later analysis by permuting HLA or CMV assignments 20 times. In a later analysis, co-occurring TCRs were grouped using DBSCAN, with TCRdist sequence similarity added in when clustering inside HLA-allele-positive subsets. Co-occurrence clustering excluded repertoires with fewer than 30,000 or more than 120,000 public chains, plus five with anomalous nucleotide sharing. TCRdb mirrors the immuneACCESS table, restricted to in-frame sequences. Some clones are absent from its copies; in checked studies, under half trace to an unresolved V gene, and the reason for the others is unknown. The DNA gave D and trimming, while V, J and clone size come from that table. For this sample the table gives over 150,000 clones, of which over 60% were detected only once. Over 2.5% of the sample goes to the ten largest clones.

Concerning this clone itself: It lacks a known antigen. Base qualities were left out, and no much larger clone turns up one base away.

V has 6 bases trimmed and J has 5 bases trimmed; junction bases matching no gene number 9. CDR1 is given as ENHRY and CDR2 as SYGVKD, both from the germline V gene. The CDR3 numbers 15 residues from cysteine through phenylalanine. Only the CDR3 DNA is retained, 45 bases long and in frame from the first base. The cohort was made up of hundreds of healthy bone marrow donors. All cohort members were sampled while nominally healthy, although unrecorded immune exposures were likely present. The donor tested CMV seronegative and was one of the 352 seronegative cohort members. Every donor gave a peripheral blood sample, and the peripheral blood mononuclear cells from that sample were used for TCR beta sequencing. The Qiagen DNeasy Blood Extraction Kit was used to extract genomic DNA from the blood cell samples. The paper as a whole reports these results and caveats: In a later analysis, several top co-occurrence clusters were reported to appear linked to parvovirus B19, influenza, CMV and Epstein-Barr virus. At a false discovery rate of 0.05, a later analysis linked under 20,000 TCR beta sequences to specific HLA alleles. In this cohort, only TCR beta chains were sequenced, and detectable features were limited by the absence of alpha or paired-chain data. In a later analysis, HLA-associated TCR beta chains showed more clonal expansion and lower generation probabilities than non-associated chains that were equally common. In a later genetic analysis, a missense DCLRE1C variant was associated with V-gene and J-gene trimming of TCR beta chains, and the association was replicated in an independent cohort. A later genetic analysis reported fewer N-insertions in productive TCRs among donors in an Asian-associated ancestry cluster than the roughly 650-donor mean. According to the authors, the approach could potentially be generalized to other disease states and immunological phenotypes. Some IMGT-functional V segments, including TRBV6-2 and TRBV6-3, could not be distinguished by the 87-base-pair reads and were therefore excluded. In a later analysis, the rate of TCR association differed among HLA loci, with DRB1 alleles having the most associated TCRs and HLA-C alleles having the fewest. A further reported finding was that TCR beta sequences accurately predicted the HLA-A and HLA-B alleles for most subjects in the first cohort. A few of the identified cytomegalovirus-associated TCR beta chains were confirmed in vitro to be specific for cytomegalovirus antigens. CMV serostatus was the only immune exposure information available for the cohort. Strong co-occurrence of HLA alleles, especially DR and DQ, made assigning TCR associations to individual alleles difficult. Across donors, most TCR sequences were observed very rarely, whereas some public TCRs were present in many individuals. Because some donors lacked HLA typing at each locus, the association tests relied only on the typed subset. The earlier analysis of almost 600 of the donors excluded roughly 16 rarely observed V segments, including chromosome 9 orphons, because counts were too low. According to a later analysis, most CMV-associated TCR beta chains appeared to be HLA-restricted, and the HLA associations seemed to be driven largely by CMV exposure. Linkage disequilibrium might explain the correlated functional status among segregating V segments, but an unknown experimental factor could not be ruled out. Broadly in line with IMGT annotations, most TCR beta V segments showed up in productive rearrangements about 87% or about 30% of the time in an earlier analysis of roughly 590 of the donors. Presence/absence analyses assumed roughly uniform sequencing depth across donors, an assumption that may not hold. A cluster of highly shared sequence variants was judged likely to represent a technical artifact of the sequencing pipeline. The study listed 150 to 200 TCR beta chains as associated with cytomegalovirus. The classifier was reported to diagnose cytomegalovirus status with high specificity and sensitivity in both the original cohort and the validation cohort.

The rearrangement combines TRBV10-3 with TRBJ1-4; 7 middle bases align to TRBD1. The clonotype originates from a young woman in good health and CMV-seronegative. Sequenced: PBMCs. The sequenced DNA: TGTGCCATCAGAGCCTCCGGGACAGACAATGAAAAACTGTTTTTT. Protein translation: CAIRASGTDNEKLFF.